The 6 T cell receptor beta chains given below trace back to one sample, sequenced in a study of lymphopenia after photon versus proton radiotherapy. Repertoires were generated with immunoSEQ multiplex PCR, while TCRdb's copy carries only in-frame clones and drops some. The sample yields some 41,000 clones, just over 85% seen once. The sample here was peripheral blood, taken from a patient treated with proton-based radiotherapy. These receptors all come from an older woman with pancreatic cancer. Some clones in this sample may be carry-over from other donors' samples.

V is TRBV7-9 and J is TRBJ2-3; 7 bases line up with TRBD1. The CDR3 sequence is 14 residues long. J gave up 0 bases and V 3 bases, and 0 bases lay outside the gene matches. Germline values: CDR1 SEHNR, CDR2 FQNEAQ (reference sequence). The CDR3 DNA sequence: TGTGCCAGCAGCTTGACAGGGAGCACAGATACGCAGTATTTT. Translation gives CASSLTGSTDTQYF.

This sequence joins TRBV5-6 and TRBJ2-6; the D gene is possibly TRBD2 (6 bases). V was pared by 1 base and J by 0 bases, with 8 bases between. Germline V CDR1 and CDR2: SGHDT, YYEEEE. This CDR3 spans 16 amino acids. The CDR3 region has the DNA TGTGCCAGCAGCTTGCCGGGGGACTCTGGGGCCAACGTCCTGACTTTC. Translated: CASSLPGDSGANVLTF.

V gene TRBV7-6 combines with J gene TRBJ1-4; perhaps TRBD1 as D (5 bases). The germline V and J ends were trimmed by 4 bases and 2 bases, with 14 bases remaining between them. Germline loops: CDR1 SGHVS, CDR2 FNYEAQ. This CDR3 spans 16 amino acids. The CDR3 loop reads CASSSMNGGTNEKLFF. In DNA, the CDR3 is TGTGCCAGCAGCTCGATGAATGGGGGGACTAATGAAAAACTGTTTTTT.

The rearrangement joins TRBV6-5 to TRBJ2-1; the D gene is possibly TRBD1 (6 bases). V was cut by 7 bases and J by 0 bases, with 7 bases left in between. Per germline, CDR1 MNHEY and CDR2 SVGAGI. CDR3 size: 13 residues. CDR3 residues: CASKQGSYNEQFF. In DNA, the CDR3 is TGTGCCAGCAAACAGGGCTCCTACAATGAGCAGTTCTTC.

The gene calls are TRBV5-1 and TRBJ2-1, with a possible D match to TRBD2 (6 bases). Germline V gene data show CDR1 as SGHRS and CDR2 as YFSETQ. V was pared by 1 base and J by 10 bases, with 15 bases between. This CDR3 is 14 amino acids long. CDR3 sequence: CASSLPGVVREQFF. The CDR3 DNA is TGCGCCAGCAGCTTGCCGGGAGTTGTTCGGGAGCAGTTCTTC.

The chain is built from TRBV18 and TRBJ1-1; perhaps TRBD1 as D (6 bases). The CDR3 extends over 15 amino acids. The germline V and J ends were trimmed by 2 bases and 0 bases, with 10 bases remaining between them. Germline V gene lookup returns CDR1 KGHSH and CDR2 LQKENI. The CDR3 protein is CASSPSTGVNTEAFF. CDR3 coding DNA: TGTGCCAGCTCACCATCGACAGGAGTGAACACTGAAGCTTTCTTT.